One T cell receptor beta chain is described in this entry. The source of the sample is a study of early T cells in non-severe SARS-CoV-2 infection. About the study: Unsorted whole-blood RNA was sequenced in bulk, leaving chains unpaired.

Individual cDNA molecules were tagged with unique molecular identifiers. TCRdb analysed the 5' RACE reads with MiXCR anew, one entry per CDR3 protein. The sample yields tens of thousands of distinct CDR3 sequences, more than 4.5% seen once. This TCR came from an adult who was a healthcare worker with PCR-confirmed SARS-CoV-2 infection or an uninfected control (not recorded which). The sample taken for sequencing was whole blood.

The CDR3 DNA follows: TGTGCCAGCAGGGGGACAGGGGGAGGTCAGCCCCAGCATTTT. It specifies CASRGTGGGQPQHF. The chain has TRBV28 and TRBJ1-5, with 11 bases matching TRBD1. The CDR3 consists of 14 residues. J gave up 6 bases and V 6 bases, and 4 bases lay outside the gene matches. CDR1 and CDR2 from the germline V gene are MDHEN and SYDVKM.